These T cell receptor beta chains were read from a single sample in a study of shared clonotypes between healthy human individuals. Assay used: immunoSEQ multiplex PCR; TCRdb lists only in-frame clones, some missing. The table lists a few million clones, 85% to 95% of them singletons, with roughly 0.14% in the top ten. The source material was naive CD4+ T cells sorted from blood. The receptors shown here come from a man in his late teens or twenties in good health. Both conserved end residues are part of each CDR3. A D gene is named only where the DNA matches it firmly. The listing skips clone size in some rows; elsewhere it reads once, few, many or a size class.

TRBV4-3	TRBJ2-3	once	NA	TGCGCCAGCAGGCCGCCTAGCCGTCCCTCGGGAACAGATACGCAGTATTTT	CASRPPSRPSGTDTQYF
TRBV30	TRBJ1-5	few	NA	TGTGCCTGGAGCAGTGGGATCAATCAGCCCCAGCATTTT	CAWSSGINQPQHF
TRBV2	TRBJ1-5	few	TRBD1	TGTGCCAGCAGTGAAGCGAGGACAGGGACCCCTAGCAATCAGCCCCAGCATTTT	CASSEARTGTPSNQPQHF
TRBV29-1	TRBJ1-2	NA	NA	TGCAGCGTTAAAACAGTTAACTATGGCTACACCTTC	CSVKTVNYGYTF
TRBV5-1	TRBJ1-2	NA	NA	TGCGCCAGCAGCTTCGACGGGCAGGGGTACACCTTC	CASSFDGQGYTF
TRBV19	TRBJ2-1	NA	NA	TGTGCCAGTAGAAACCCGGGACTCCTCTACAATGAGCAGTTCTTC	CASRNPGLLYNEQFF
TRBV5-1	TRBJ2-3	NA	NA	TGCGCCAGCAGCGCTATTAAAACAGATACGCAGTATTTT	CASSAIKTDTQYF
TRBV27	TRBJ2-5	NA	TRBD2	TGTGCCAGCAGTTTAAAGGGGATATTGGGTAGCGGGAGCGTGAGAAAGACCCAGTACTTC	CASSLKGILGSGSVRKTQYF
TRBV9	TRBJ1-1	once	TRBD1	TGTGCCAGCAGCCCCAGACAGGGGGTTAGCACTGAAGCTTTCTTT	CASSPRQGVSTEAFF
TRBV11-2	TRBJ2-7	NA	NA	TGTGCCAGCAGCCGCCGGGACAATTCCTACGAGCAGTACTTC	CASSRRDNSYEQYF
TRBV15	TRBJ1-2	once	NA	TGTGCCACCAGCAGAGATCCGGCGGCTAACTATGGCTACACCTTC	CATSRDPAANYGYTF
TRBV4-1	TRBJ1-4	NA	NA	TGCGCCAGCAGCCCCTTAAACTCACTAGGGGTTAATGAAAAACTGTTTTTT	CASSPLNSLGVNEKLFF
TRBV10-3	TRBJ2-1	NA	NA	TGTGCCATCAGTGAGAGCGGACCTGAAGGTAATGAGCAGTTCTTC	CAISESGPEGNEQFF
TRBV18	TRBJ1-6	NA	NA	TGTGCCAGCTCACCACAGGAGAATTCACCCCTCCACTTT	CASSPQENSPLHF
TRBV7-2	TRBJ2-3	NA	TRBD2	TGTGCCAGCAGCGCCGTAACTAGCGGGAGGGGAACAGATACGCAGTATTTT	CASSAVTSGRGTDTQYF
TRBV6-5	TRBJ2-7	NA	TRBD2	TGTGCCAGCAGCCAGACTAGCGGGGTAATCCACGAGCAGTACTTC	CASSQTSGVIHEQYF
TRBV2	TRBJ2-2	NA	TRBD1	TGTGCCAGCGTAGGACAGGGGCTTAACACCGGGGAGCTGTTTTTT	CASVGQGLNTGELFF
TRBV9	TRBJ2-3	NA	TRBD2	TGTGCCAGCAGTCTTTGGACTAGTCCCGTCACAGATACGCAGTATTTT	CASSLWTSPVTDTQYF
TRBV14	TRBJ2-1	NA	TRBD1	TGTGCCAGCAGCCAAGCCCCTCGACAGGGGAATGAGCAGTTCTTC	CASSQAPRQGNEQFF
TRBV15	TRBJ1-6	NA	NA	TGTGCCACCAGCAGAGCGACTAATTCACCCCTCCACTTT	CATSRATNSPLHF
TRBV5-1	TRBJ1-1	NA	NA	TGCGCCAGCAGCCGGTCGAGGGGAGTCTTCACTGAAGCTTTCTTT	CASSRSRGVFTEAFF
TRBV7-8	TRBJ2-7	NA	NA	TGTGCCAGCAGCTTAGGATCTGCTAGTTCATACGAGCAGTACTTC	CASSLGSASSYEQYF
TRBV12-5	TRBJ2-5	NA	TRBD1	TGTGCTAGTGGTTTGGCTGGGCAGGGGGCGAATGAGACCCAGTACTTC	CASGLAGQGANETQYF
TRBV5-1	TRBJ2-5	NA	NA	TGCGCCAGCAGCGTAGGACGGAGAGACCAAGAGACCCAGTACTTC	CASSVGRRDQETQYF
TRBV7-6	TRBJ2-2	once	TRBD2	TGTGCCAGCAGCCCCCGGGGTAGCGGGCACCTCCAGAACACCGGGGAGCTGTTTTTT	CASSPRGSGHLQNTGELFF
TRBV18	TRBJ2-2	NA	TRBD1	TGTGCCAGCTCACCCTGGACAGGGGAGAACACCGGGGAGCTGTTTTTT	CASSPWTGENTGELFF
TRBV10-2	TRBJ2-6	NA	NA	TGCGCCAGCAGTGAGCCAGCCGCAAACTCTGGGGCCAACGTCCTGACTTTC	CASSEPAANSGANVLTF
TRBV5-1	TRBJ1-6	NA	NA	TGCGCCAGCAGCTTGGACAGGGCGTATAATTCACCCCTCCACTTT	CASSLDRAYNSPLHF
TRBV2	TRBJ2-6	NA	TRBD1	TGTGCCAGCAAGGAAAACACAGGGGGCGCTGGGGCCAACGTCCTGACTTTC	CASKENTGGAGANVLTF
TRBV18	TRBJ1-1	NA	TRBD1	TGTGCCAGCTCACCAGGGCCAGGGGGCTCTGAAGCTTTCTTT	CASSPGPGGSEAFF
TRBV10-3	TRBJ1-1	NA	NA	TGTGCCATCAGTGACCCTGCGGGGACTGAAGCTTTCTTT	CAISDPAGTEAFF
TRBV5-6	TRBJ2-3	NA	TRBD1	TGTGCCAGCAGGAAAGGACAGGGCTCCACAGATACGCAGTATTTT	CASRKGQGSTDTQYF
TRBV27	TRBJ2-2	NA	NA	TGTGCCAGCAGTTCCCGGGTCCTAGCGAAGCTGTTTTTT	CASSSRVLAKLFF
TRBV5-1	TRBJ1-2	once	NA	TGCGCCAGCAGCGCTACAGGTGACTATGGCTACACCTTC	CASSATGDYGYTF
TRBV18	TRBJ2-2	NA	NA	TGTGCCAGCTCACCACGGGCCGGCACCGGGGAGCTGTTTTTT	CASSPRAGTGELFF
TRBV23-1	TRBJ2-1	NA	NA	TGCGCCAGCAGTCCCCCCTGGGAACAGTACAATGAGCAGTTCTTC	CASSPPWEQYNEQFF
TRBV27	TRBJ2-5	NA	TRBD2	TGTGCCAGCAGTTCTACTACGGAGCGGGGGAGATTGGGGGAGACCCAGTACTTC	CASSSTTERGRLGETQYF
TRBV27	TRBJ1-6	NA	NA	TGTGCCAGCAGTTCAAATGGGATTATGGCCCTCCACTTT	CASSSNGIMALHF
TRBV19	TRBJ2-2	NA	TRBD1	TGTGCCAGTAGTACCGACAGGGGTACCGGGGAGCTGTTTTTT	CASSTDRGTGELFF
TRBV5-1	TRBJ2-7	once	NA	TGCGCCAGCAGCTTGGGGCCGCCCGTGTCCGAGCAGTACTTC	CASSLGPPVSEQYF
TRBV19	TRBJ2-7	once	NA	TGTGCCAGTAGTATAACGGTCGGGACACTTGCCTACGAGCAGTACTTC	CASSITVGTLAYEQYF
TRBV28	TRBJ1-5	NA	NA	TGTGCCAGCAAACAGGTAAAGCAGCCCCAGCATTTT	CASKQVKQPQHF
TRBV11-2	TRBJ2-2	NA	NA	TGTGCCAGCAGCTTAGACACCAACACCGGGGAGCTGTTTTTT	CASSLDTNTGELFF
TRBV5-6	TRBJ1-1	NA	NA	TGTGCCAGCAGCTTGGCCCTCGGGGACACTGAAGCTTTCTTT	CASSLALGDTEAFF
TRBV4-1	TRBJ2-5	NA	NA	TGCGCCAGCAGCCAAGATCGAGCCGGACAAGAGACCCAGTACTTC	CASSQDRAGQETQYF
TRBV5-6	TRBJ1-2	NA	TRBD1	TGTGCCAGCAGCGGGGGACAGGGCCTGACGCGGGGCTACACCTTC	CASSGGQGLTRGYTF
TRBV5-1	TRBJ1-2	NA	NA	TGCGCCAGCAGCTTGGACAGACCCTATCATGGCTACACCTTC	CASSLDRPYHGYTF
TRBV6-5	TRBJ2-3	NA	NA	TGTGCCAGCAGTTACGAAACAAGTGGGGGCACAGATACGCAGTATTTT	CASSYETSGGTDTQYF
TRBV6-1	TRBJ2-5	NA	NA	TGTGCCAGCAGTGGGCTACTTCCCGAGACCCAGTACTTC	CASSGLLPETQYF
TRBV19	TRBJ2-3	once	NA	TGTGCCAGTAGGACGGCGACACTTGGGAGCACAGATACGCAGTATTTT	CASRTATLGSTDTQYF
TRBV5-1	TRBJ2-3	NA	NA	TGCGCCAGCAGCATCCCTCAGGGGAGCACAGATACGCAGTATTTT	CASSIPQGSTDTQYF
TRBV5-1	TRBJ1-1	NA	NA	TGCGCCAGCAGCGCGGGTGGGGCCACTGAAGCTTTCTTT	CASSAGGATEAFF
TRBV14	TRBJ2-2	NA	TRBD1	TGTGCCAGCAGCCAAGTGGGACAGGGGATCGGGGAGCTGTTTTTT	CASSQVGQGIGELFF
TRBV19	TRBJ2-3	NA	NA	TGTGCCAGTAGGTCGGGTCGGGCCACAGATACGCAGTATTTT	CASRSGRATDTQYF
TRBV19	TRBJ2-7	NA	TRBD2	TGTGCCAGTAGTATAGCGGGGGGGAACTCCTACGAGCAGTACTTC	CASSIAGGNSYEQYF
TRBV21-1	TRBJ2-7	NA	NA	TGTGCCAGCAACCCTCGGGGCTCTAACACCTACGAGCAGTACTTC	CASNPRGSNTYEQYF
TRBV29-1	TRBJ1-2	NA	TRBD1	TGCAGCGTTGCCCCGGGGACAGGGGACTATGGCTACACCTTC	CSVAPGTGDYGYTF
TRBV9	TRBJ1-3	few	TRBD1	TGTGCCAGCAGCGCCGACAGGGGTGGAAACACCATATATTTT	CASSADRGGNTIYF
TRBV7-3	TRBJ2-5	few	NA	TGTGCCAGCAGCTCCATAGAGGACAGCCGGGAGACCCAGTACTTC	CASSSIEDSRETQYF